This T cell receptor beta chain was found in a study of T cell repertoires in cytomegalovirus infection. Study-level information: Alongside well-studied HLA-B-restricted CMV epitopes, recently identified HLA-C-restricted CMV epitopes were also used. A matching HLA type, together with CMV infection, was signaled by public TCR beta signatures.

Each CDR3 protein is one row after TCRdb ran MiXCR on the reads. Of about a million distinct CDR3 sequences detected, less than 35% appear once; the ten largest clones hold about an eighth. The CDR3 loop spans 13 amino acids. Deletions cut 4 bases from V and 4 bases from J, with 11 bases between. Study-level findings and limits: HLA-C-restricted CMV-specific TCR beta clonotypes were dominant in the ex vivo response. Based on cumulative public TCR beta family frequency, carriers of CMV plus the relevant HLA were identified.

This clonotype was seen many times. Its antigen is not identified. The sample was cultured CD8+ T cells from PBMCs, taken from culture after CMV antigen stimulation. The chain is built from TRBV12-3 or TRBV12-4 and TRBJ2-7; a weak D match, TRBD1 (6 bases). This TCR derives from a human donor in good health (CMV status not recorded). Some clones in this sample may be carry-over from other donors' samples. CDR3 sequence (DNA): TGTGCCAGCAGTTGGGGCAGGGGATACGAGCAGTACTTC. It is translated as CASSWGRGYEQYF.